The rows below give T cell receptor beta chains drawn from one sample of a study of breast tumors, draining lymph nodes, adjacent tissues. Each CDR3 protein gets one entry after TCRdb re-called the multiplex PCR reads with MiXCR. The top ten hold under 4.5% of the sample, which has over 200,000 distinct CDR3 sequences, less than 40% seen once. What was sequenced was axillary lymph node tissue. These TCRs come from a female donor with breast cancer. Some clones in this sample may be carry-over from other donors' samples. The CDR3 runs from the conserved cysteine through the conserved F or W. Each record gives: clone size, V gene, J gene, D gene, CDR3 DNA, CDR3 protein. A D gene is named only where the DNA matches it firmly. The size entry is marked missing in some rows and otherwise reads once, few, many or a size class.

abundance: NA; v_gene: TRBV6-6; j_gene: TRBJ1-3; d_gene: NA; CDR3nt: TGTGCCAGCAGCCCGCCCGAACTACCGGGAAACACCATATATTTT; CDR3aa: CASSPPELPGNTIYF
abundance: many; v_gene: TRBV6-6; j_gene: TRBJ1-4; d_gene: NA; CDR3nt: TGTGCCAGCAGTTACTCGCTCGGGATGGGGAATGAAAAACTGTTTTTT; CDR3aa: CASSYSLGMGNEKLFF
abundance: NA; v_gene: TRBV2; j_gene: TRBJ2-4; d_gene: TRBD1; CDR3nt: TGTGCCAGCAGTGGGGACAGCAAAAACATTCAGTACTTC; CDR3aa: CASSGDSKNIQYF
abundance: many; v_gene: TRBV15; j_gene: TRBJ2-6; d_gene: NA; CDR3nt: TGTGCCACCAGCCCCCGCCTGGGGGACTCTGGGGCCAACGTCCTGACTTTC; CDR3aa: CATSPRLGDSGANVLTF
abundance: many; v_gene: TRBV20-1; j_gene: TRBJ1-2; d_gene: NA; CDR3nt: TGCAGTGCTCGGACACCTAACTATGGCTCCACCTTC; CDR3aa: CSARTPNYGSTF
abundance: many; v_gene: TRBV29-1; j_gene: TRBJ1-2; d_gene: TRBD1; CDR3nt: TGCAGCGTTAAAGGACAGGGGGAACGTTACACCTTC; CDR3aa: CSVKGQGERYTF
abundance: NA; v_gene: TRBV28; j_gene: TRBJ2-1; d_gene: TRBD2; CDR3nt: TGTGCCAGCACCTTGGCGAAGACTAGCTCCCATGAGCAGTTCTTC; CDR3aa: CASTLAKTSSHEQFF
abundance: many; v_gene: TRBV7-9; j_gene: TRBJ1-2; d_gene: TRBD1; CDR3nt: TGTGCCAGCAGCGAGGGACAGTCAAATAACTATGGCTACCCCTTC; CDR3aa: CASSEGQSNNYGYPF
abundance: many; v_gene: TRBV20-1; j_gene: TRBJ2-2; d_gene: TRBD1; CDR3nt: TGCAGTGCTAGAGACCCAGGGGGCACAGGCACCGGGGAGCTGTTTTTT; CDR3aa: CSARDPGGTGTGELFF
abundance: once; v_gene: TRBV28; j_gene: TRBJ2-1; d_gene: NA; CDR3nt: TGTGCCAGCAGTTCCTCCGGAGCGAAAACCTACAATGAGCAGTTCTTC; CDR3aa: CASSSSGAKTYNEQFF
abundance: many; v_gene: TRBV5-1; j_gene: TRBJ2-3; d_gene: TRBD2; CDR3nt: TGCGCCAGCAGCTTGGGACTGACTAGCGGTAGCACAGATACGCAGTATTTT; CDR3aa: CASSLGLTSGSTDTQYF
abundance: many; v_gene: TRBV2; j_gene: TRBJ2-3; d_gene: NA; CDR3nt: TGTGCCAGCAGTGTAAGGTTGACAGATACGCAGTATTTT; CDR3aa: CASSVRLTDTQYF
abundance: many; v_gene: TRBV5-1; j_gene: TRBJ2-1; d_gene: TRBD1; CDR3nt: TGCGCCAGCAGCACGACAGGGGCTGTCTACAATGAGCAGTTCTTC; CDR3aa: CASSTTGAVYNEQFF
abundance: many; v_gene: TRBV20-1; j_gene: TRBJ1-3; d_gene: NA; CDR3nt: TGCAGTGCTAGAGATCTTCTCTCTGGAAACACCATATATTTT; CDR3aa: CSARDLLSGNTIYF
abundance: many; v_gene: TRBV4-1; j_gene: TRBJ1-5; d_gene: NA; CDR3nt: TGCGCCAGCAGCCAACAGGGGTTACCTAGCAATCAGCCCCAGCATTTT; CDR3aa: CASSQQGLPSNQPQHF
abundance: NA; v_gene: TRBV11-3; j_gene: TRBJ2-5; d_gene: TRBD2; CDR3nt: TGTGCCAGCAGCCTACGGAGTAGCGGGAAGGAGACCCAGTACTTC; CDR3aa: CASSLRSSGKETQYF
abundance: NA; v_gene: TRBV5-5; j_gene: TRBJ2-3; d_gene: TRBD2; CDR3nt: TGTGCAAGCAGCTTGGGGGGAGGGTCCGATACGCAGTATTTT; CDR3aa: CASSLGGGSDTQYF
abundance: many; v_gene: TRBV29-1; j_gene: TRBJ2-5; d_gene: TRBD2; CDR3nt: TGCAGCTTCCGGGGGGTACGAGAGACCCAGTACTTC; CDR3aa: CSFRGVRETQYF
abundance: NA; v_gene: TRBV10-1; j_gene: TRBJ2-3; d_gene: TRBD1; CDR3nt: TGCGCCAGCAGTGTTGGGACAGGATGGAATACGCAGTATTTT; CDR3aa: CASSVGTGWNTQYF
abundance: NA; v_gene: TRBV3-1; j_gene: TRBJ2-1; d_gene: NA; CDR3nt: TGTGCCAGCAGCCAAGGCGTAGCAACGAAGTACAATGAGCAGTTCTTC; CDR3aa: CASSQGVATKYNEQFF
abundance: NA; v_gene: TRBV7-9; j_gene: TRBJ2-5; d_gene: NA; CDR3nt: TGTGCCAGCAGCGGGGGCCCTACGGAGGCCCAGTACTTC; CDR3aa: CASSGGPTEAQYF
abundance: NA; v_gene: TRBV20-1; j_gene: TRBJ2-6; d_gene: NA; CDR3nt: TGCAGTGCCAACGCCCTGACTTTC; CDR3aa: CSANALTF
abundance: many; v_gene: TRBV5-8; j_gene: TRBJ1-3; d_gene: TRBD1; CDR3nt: TGTGCCAGCAGCTTGGGAGTGACAGGGAGCTCTGGAAACACCATATATTTT; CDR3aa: CASSLGVTGSSGNTIYF
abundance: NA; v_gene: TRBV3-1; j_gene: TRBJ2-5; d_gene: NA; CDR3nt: TGTGCCAGCAGCCAGGACAGCCACCAAGAGACCCAGTACTTC; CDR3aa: CASSQDSHQETQYF
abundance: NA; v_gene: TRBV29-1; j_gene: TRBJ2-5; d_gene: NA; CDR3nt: TGCAGCGTTGGTAGGAGAGGGACCCAGTACTTC; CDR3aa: CSVGRRGTQYF
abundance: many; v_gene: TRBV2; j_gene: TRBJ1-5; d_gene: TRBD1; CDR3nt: TGTGCCAGCAGAGAGACAGGGAATCAGCCCCAGCATTTT; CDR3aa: CASRETGNQPQHF
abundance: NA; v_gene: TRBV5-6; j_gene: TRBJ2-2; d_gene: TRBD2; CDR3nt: TGTGCCAGCAACTCGACTAGCGGGAGGAAATCGAACACCGGGGAGCTGTTTTTT; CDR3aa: CASNSTSGRKSNTGELFF
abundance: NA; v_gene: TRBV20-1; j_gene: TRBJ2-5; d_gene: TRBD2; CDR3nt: TGCAGTGCCCTGACTAGCGGGGGGGCCCAGGAGACCCAGTACTTC; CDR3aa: CSALTSGGAQETQYF
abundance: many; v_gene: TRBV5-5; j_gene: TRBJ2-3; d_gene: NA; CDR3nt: TGTGCCAGCAGCGGCCCCAACACAGATACGCAGTATTTT; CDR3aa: CASSGPNTDTQYF
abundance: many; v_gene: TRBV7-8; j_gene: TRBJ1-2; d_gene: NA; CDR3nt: TGTGCCAGCAGCCCTCGGACGGCAAGTGGCTACACCTTC; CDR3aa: CASSPRTASGYTF
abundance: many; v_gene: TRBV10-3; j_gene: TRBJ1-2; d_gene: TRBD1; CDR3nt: TGTGCCATCAGTGAGCCCGCCGGACAGGGGGGCTATGGCTACACCTTC; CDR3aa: CAISEPAGQGGYGYTF